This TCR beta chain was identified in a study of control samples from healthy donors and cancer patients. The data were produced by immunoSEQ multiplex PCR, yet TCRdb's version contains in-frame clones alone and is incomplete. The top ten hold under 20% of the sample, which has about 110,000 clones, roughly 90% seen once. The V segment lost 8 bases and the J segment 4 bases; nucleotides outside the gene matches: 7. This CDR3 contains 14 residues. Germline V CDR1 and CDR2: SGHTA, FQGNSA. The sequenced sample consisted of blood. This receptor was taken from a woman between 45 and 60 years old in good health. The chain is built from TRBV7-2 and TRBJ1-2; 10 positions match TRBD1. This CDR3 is CASGDRGWSYGYTF. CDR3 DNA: TGTGCCAGCGGGGACAGGGGTTGGTCCTATGGCTACACCTTC. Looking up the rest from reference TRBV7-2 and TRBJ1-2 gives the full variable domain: GAGVSQSPSNKVTEKGKDVELRCDPISGHTALYWYRQSLGQGLEFLIYFQGNSAPDKSGLPSDRFSAERTGGSVSTLTIQRTQQEDSAVYLCASGDRGWSYGYTFGSGTRLTVV.